This T cell receptor (beta chain) was sequenced in a study of shared clonotypes between healthy human individuals. From germline, CDR1 is LNHNV and CDR2 YYDKDF (reference sequence). This CDR3 has 16 amino acids. J gave up 2 bases and V 5 bases, and 11 bases lay outside the gene matches. Profiled with immunoSEQ multiplex PCR; TCRdb holds only in-frame clones, not every one. The sample has about 1 million clones, about 80% seen once. Sequencing input: memory CD4+ T cells from PBMCs. The subset here: CD45RA-negative fraction. This sequence originates from a man aged 18 to 29 in good health. Some clones in this sample may be carry-over from other donors' samples. The J gene is TRBJ2-5, the V gene TRBV15; 7 bases line up with TRBD2. The CDR3 DNA sequence: TGTGCCACCAGCGGCGGGCCTAGCGGCGTTCAAGAGACCCAGTACTTC. It encodes CATSGGPSGVQETQYF.